The 12 T cell receptor beta chains given below trace back to one sample, sequenced in a study of post-analysis software for immune sequencing data. No antigen has been assigned to these receptors. Study-level results: TRBV segments more frequent in patients than in controls numbered five and included TRBV5-6, TRBV5-1 and TRBV20-1.

Unique molecular identifiers were present in the TCR beta cDNA libraries. In TCRdb, the PCR reads were re-called with MiXCR into one record per CDR3 protein. The sample lists 650,000 to 850,000 distinct CDR3 sequences, 53% occurring once. Sequencing was carried out using blood. The receptors were gathered from a girl aged 5-17 years with multiple sclerosis.

This clonotype came up a few times. The junction shows a germline mismatch at one end, possibly a read error. V is TRBV7-9 and J is TRBJ2-6, with D unclear. This CDR3 contains 14 residues. The germline V gene encodes CDR1 SEHNR and CDR2 FQNEAQ (reference sequence). CDR3 amino acids: CASSFRSGANVLTF. CDR3 DNA sequence: TGCGCCAGCAGCTTCCGCTCTGGGGCCAACGTCCTGACTTTC.

This clonotype was seen more than once but under ten times. The rearrangement links TRBV9 to TRBJ1-2, with TRBD1 matching over 10 bases. CDR1 SGDLS and CDR2 YYNGEE come from the germline V gene. The CDR3 sequence is 15 residues long. V dropped 4 bases and J dropped 4; count of bases not matched to a gene: 7. CDR3 in DNA: TGTGCCAGCAGCCCAAGACAGGGGGCGGTCTATGGCTACACCTTC. This gives the protein CASSPRQGAVYGYTF. The full variable domain, rest sourced from reference TRBV9 and TRBJ1-2, is DSGVTQTPKHLITATGQRVTLRCSPRSGDLSVYWYQQSLDQGLQFLIQYYNGEERAKGNILERFSAQQFPDLHSELNLSSLELGDSALYFCASSPRQGAVYGYTFGSGTRLTVV.

The chain couples TRBV29-1 to TRBJ2-7; D ambiguous. Germline V gene data show CDR1 as SQVTM and CDR2 as ANQGSEA. This CDR3 is 10 amino acids long. V lost 7 bases and J lost 1, with 5 bases in between. CDR3 sequence reads: CSGGSYEQYF. Here the CDR3 DNA reads TGCAGCGGGGGTTCCTACGAGCAGTACTTC.

This chain links TRBV30 with TRBJ2-7; perhaps TRBD2 as D (6 bases). The CDR3 spans 13 residues. V gave up 3 bases and J gave up 5 bases, with 14 bases separating them. CDR1 GTSNPN and CDR2 SVGIG come from the germline V gene (reference sequence). This CDR3 reads CAWRPGTPNEQYF. The CDR3 DNA follows: TGTGCCTGGAGGCCTGGGACTCCCAACGAGCAGTACTTC.

There are many counts of this clonotype. The chain uses TRBV20-1 and TRBJ2-6; 8 bases match TRBD2. From germline, CDR1 is DFQATT and CDR2 SNEGSKA (reference sequence). V gave up 1 base and J gave up 0 bases; unmatched junction bases: 8. This CDR3 has 18 residues. CDR3 residues: CSARGRGALSSGANVLTF. The CDR3, as DNA: TGCAGTGCTAGAGGGCGGGGGGCCCTAAGCTCTGGGGCCAACGTCCTGACTTTC.

The V gene is TRBV7-9, the J gene TRBJ2-1; no clear D gene. Trimming took off 5 bases at V and 5 bases at J, with 19 bases between the two ends. The CDR3 loop spans 16 amino acids. The germline V gene has CDR1 SEHNR and CDR2 FQNEAQ (reference sequence). The chain's CDR3 is CASSPSESEKNNEQFF. The CDR3 DNA is TGTGCCAGCAGCCCATCGGAGAGCGAGAAGAACAATGAGCAGTTCTTC.

This clonotype was recorded only once. The chain has TRBV20-1 and TRBJ2-4; maybe TRBD1 (5 bases). The CDR3 length is 15 residues. From germline, CDR1 is DFQATT and CDR2 SNEGSKA (reference sequence). V gave up 0 bases and J gave up 13 bases, with 22 bases separating them. The CDR3 loop is CSAREGSSSLSGQYF. The CDR3 DNA sequence: TGCAGTGCTAGAGAAGGCAGTTCGAGCCTCTCAGGGCAGTACTTC.

This clonotype showed up just a few times. The V call is TRBV5-1, the J call TRBJ2-1, with 7 bases lining up with TRBD1. V lost 0 bases, J lost 9 bases, and 6 bases stayed unmatched. This CDR3 region has 14 residues. Germline assignment: CDR1 SGHRS and CDR2 YFSETQ. CDR3 sequence reads: CASSLALTGTEQFF. The CDR3 nucleotides read TGCGCCAGCAGCTTGGCCTTGACAGGGACTGAGCAGTTCTTC.

The V and J genes are TRBV3-1 and TRBJ1-5, with D unclear. V lost 1 base and J lost 2, with 9 bases in between. The CDR3 totals 15 residues. Per germline, CDR1 LGHDT and CDR2 YNNKEL (reference sequence). Here the CDR3 reads CASSQGRRGNQPQHF. DNA for the CDR3: TGTGCCAGCAGCCAAGGGAGGAGGGGCAATCAGCCCCAGCATTTT.

V is TRBV6-5 and J is TRBJ1-2; D ambiguous. The CDR3 has 15 amino acids. V gave up 4 bases and J gave up 4 bases, with 16 bases separating them. Germline CDR1 reads MNHEY; CDR2 reads SVGAGI. CDR3 in DNA: TGTGCCAGCAGTTTTGGCGACGGGAACAGCTATGGCTACACCTTC. It encodes CASSFGDGNSYGYTF.

The chain employs TRBV7-2 and TRBJ1-1; D might be TRBD1 (5 bases). CDR1 and CDR2 from the germline V gene are SGHTA and FQGNSA. The ends were cut back, 1 base at V and 0 bases at J, with 9 bases in the middle. The CDR3 runs to 15 residues. CDR3 amino acids: CASSLVVGVNTEAFF. In nucleotides, the CDR3 is TGTGCCAGCAGCTTAGTTGTAGGGGTGAACACTGAAGCTTTCTTT. Full variable domain (outside the CDR3, taken from reference TRBV7-2 and TRBJ1-1): GAGVSQSPSNKVTEKGKDVELRCDPISGHTALYWYRQSLGQGLEFLIYFQGNSAPDKSGLPSDRFSAERTGGSVSTLTIQRTQQEDSAVYLCASSLVVGVNTEAFFGQGTRLTVV.

The chain carries TRBV29-1 and TRBJ2-5; no clear D. CDR1 and CDR2 from the germline V gene are SQVTM and ANQGSEA. The V and J ends lost 7 bases and 4 bases respectively, with 13 bases between them. CDR3 size: 12 residues. The CDR3 loop reads CSAAHALETQYF. In nucleotides, the CDR3 is TGCAGCGCCGCCCATGCCTTAGAGACCCAGTACTTC.